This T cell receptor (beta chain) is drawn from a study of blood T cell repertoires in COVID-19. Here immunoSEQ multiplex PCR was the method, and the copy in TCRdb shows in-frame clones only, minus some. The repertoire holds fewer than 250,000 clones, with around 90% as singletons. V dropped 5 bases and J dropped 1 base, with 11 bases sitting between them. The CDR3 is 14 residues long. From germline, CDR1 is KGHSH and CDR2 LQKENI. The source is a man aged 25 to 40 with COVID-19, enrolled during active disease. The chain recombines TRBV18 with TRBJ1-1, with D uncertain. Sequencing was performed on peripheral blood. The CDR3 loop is CASSKIDKNTEAFF. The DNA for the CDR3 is TGTGCCAGCTCAAAGATCGACAAGAACACTGAAGCTTTCTTT.